This T cell receptor (beta chain) was observed in a study of prognosis after radiotherapy for stage I lung cancer. About the research overall: In total, 13 men and 6 women took part as patients, aged roughly 53 to 85 with a median of approximately 76 years. No patient received concurrent therapy with stereotactic body radiotherapy.

The study amplified the TCR beta CDR3 region from genomic DNA. This amplification was carried out by two rounds of multiplex PCR. TRBV and TRBJ genes each had their own specific primers in first-round PCR. TCRdb ran MiXCR on the multiplex PCR reads and lists one entry per CDR3 protein. Of tens of thousands of distinct CDR3 sequences in the sample, 24% were seen once. This clonotype was seen ten or more times. Its antigen remains unidentified. Study findings and constraints: A fall in unique TCR clone counts followed stereotactic body radiation therapy, with medians of about 10,000 versus 6,900. Lower Shannon entropy after stereotactic body radiation therapy was observed in patients who went on to develop distant metastases.

V was pared by 1 base and J by 2 bases, with 2 bases of the junction left unmatched. This CDR3 is built from 14 residues. This receptor was identified in a donor of 50 years or more with non-small cell lung cancer. Sequencing was performed on PBMCs, taken before or after stereotactic body radiation therapy (not recorded which). The J gene is TRBJ2-7, the V gene TRBV12-3 or TRBV12-4; 7 nucleotides align to TRBD1. The CDR3 here is CASSLGDRTYEQYF. In nucleotides, the CDR3 is TGTGCCAGCAGTTTAGGGGACAGAACCTACGAGCAGTACTTC.